This T cell receptor beta chain was found in a study of response to subunit inactivated influenza vaccine. Study-wide findings and caveats: The authors put forward the suggestion that each seasonal influenza vaccination may bring in only a limited number of new T cells.

TCRdb reprocessed the RT-PCR reads via MiXCR and lists one record per CDR3 protein. This sample has 590,000 or so distinct CDR3 sequences; around 13% occur once, and the top ten carry 7.5% to 9%. With regard to this clonotype: Its antigen remains unknown.

In germline, CDR1 is SGHRS, CDR2 YFSETQ. V was pared by 0 bases and J by 1 base, with 12 bases between. The CDR3 sequence is 16 residues long. This chain links TRBV5-1 with TRBJ2-3, with a possible D match to TRBD2 (5 bases). This material consisted of PBMCs from blood, taken 14 days before vaccination. The origin of this receptor is a man in his fifties who received an inactivated influenza vaccine. This CDR3 reads CASSLAPGSGTDTQYF. The CDR3, as DNA: TGCGCCAGCAGCTTGGCCCCGGGAAGTGGCACAGATACGCAGTATTTT.